The source of this TCR beta chain is a study of beta chain features in type 1 diabetes. Study results and limitations: Shorter TCRB CDR3s, moderately but significantly so, were found in Type 1 diabetes patients in all four CD4+ subsets.

Expressed TCRB transcripts were sequenced, since all the RNA that had been isolated was reverse transcribed. Only in-frame clones appear in the TCRdb table, and some are missing; sequencing was by immunoSEQ multiplex PCR. This sample carries about 160,000 clones, 63% of them seen once, and the ten largest clones take approximately 0.089%. Concerning this clone: Antigen unknown.

The CDR3 loop spans 13 amino acids. CDR1 and CDR2 from the germline V gene are MNHEY and SVGAGI. V shed 7 bases and J 6 bases; nucleotides not matched to a gene: 4. This TCR derives from a man aged 25 to 45 with type 1 diabetes. This rearrangement joins TRBV6-5 to TRBJ2-3; 10 nucleotides agree with TRBD1. The sample taken for sequencing was naive CD4+ T cells from blood. The CDR3 sequence is CASTGTGEDTQYF. CDR3 DNA sequence: TGTGCCAGCACCGGGACAGGGGAGGATACGCAGTATTTT.